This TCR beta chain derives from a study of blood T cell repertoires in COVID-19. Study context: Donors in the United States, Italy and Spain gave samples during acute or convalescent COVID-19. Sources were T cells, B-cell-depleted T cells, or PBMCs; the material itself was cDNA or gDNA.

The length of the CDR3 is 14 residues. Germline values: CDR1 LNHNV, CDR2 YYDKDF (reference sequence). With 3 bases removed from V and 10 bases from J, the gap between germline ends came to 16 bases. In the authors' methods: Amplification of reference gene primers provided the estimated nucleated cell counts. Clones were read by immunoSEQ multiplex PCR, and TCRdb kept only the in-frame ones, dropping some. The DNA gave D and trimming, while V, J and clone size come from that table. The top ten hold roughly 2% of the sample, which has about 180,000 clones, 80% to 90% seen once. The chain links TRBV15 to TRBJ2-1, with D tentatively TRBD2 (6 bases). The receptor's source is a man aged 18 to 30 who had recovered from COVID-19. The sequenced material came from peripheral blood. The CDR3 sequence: CATSSQGLLGEQFF. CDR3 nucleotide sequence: TGTGCCACCAGCAGCCAGGGACTTCTGGGGGAGCAGTTCTTC.